Detailed here is one T cell receptor beta chain. This sample stems from a study of cytomegalovirus exposure and HLA in healthy donors. TCRdb's table, derived via immunoSEQ multiplex PCR, lists solely in-frame clones and lacks some. In the table there are 150,000 to 200,000 clones, 85% to 90% of which are singletons. Trimming cost V 2 bases and J 2 bases; bases outside gene matches: 15. This CDR3 spans 20 amino acids. Per germline, CDR1 SGHDN and CDR2 FVKESK. This sequence originates from a man between 18 and 29 years old in good health and CMV-seropositive. The sample consisted of PBMCs. This chain joins TRBV14 and TRBJ2-7, with TRBD2 matching 13 bases. The CDR3 coding sequence is TGTGCCAGCAGCCAAAAACCCCCTGGACTAGCGGGAGTCCGGGCCTACGAGCAGTACTTC. Translated, it gives CASSQKPPGLAGVRAYEQYF.